This T cell receptor beta chain emerged from a study of identical twins. CDR1 is LGHNA, CDR2 YNFKEQ, per germline. The CDR3 length is 15 residues. V was shortened by 0 bases and J by 8 bases, with 13 bases between the two germline ends. TCRdb reprocessed the 5' RACE reads with MiXCR, giving one entry per CDR3 protein. The data show about 890,000 distinct CDR3 sequences, approximately 13% seen once. The same data also contributed to another study, on yellow fever vaccine responses in identical twins.

This receptor was obtained from a woman younger than 30 in good health. The sequencing input was PBMCs. The chain combines TRBV4-2 with TRBJ1-4, with a tentative D call TRBD1 (6 bases). The CDR3 DNA reads TGTGCCAGCAGCCAAGATCAGGGGAAACGGGAAAAACTGTTTTTT. Translating gives CASSQDQGKREKLFF.